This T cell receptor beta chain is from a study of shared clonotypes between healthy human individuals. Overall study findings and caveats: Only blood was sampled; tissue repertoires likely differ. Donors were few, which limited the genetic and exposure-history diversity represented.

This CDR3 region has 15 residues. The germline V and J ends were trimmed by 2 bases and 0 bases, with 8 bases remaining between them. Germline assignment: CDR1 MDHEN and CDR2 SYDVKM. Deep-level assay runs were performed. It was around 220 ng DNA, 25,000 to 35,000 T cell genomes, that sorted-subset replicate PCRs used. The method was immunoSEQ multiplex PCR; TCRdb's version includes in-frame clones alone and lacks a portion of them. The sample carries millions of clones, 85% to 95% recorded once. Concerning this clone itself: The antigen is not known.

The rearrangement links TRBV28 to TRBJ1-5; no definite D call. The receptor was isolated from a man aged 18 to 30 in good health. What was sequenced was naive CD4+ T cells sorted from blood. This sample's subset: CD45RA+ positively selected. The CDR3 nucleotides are TGTGCCAGCAGTTTAATATTGTATAGCAATCAGCCCCAGCATTTT. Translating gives CASSLILYSNQPQHF. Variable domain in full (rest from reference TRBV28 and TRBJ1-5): DVKVTQSSRYLVKRTGEKVFLECVQDMDHENMFWYRQDPGLGLRLIYFSYDVKMKEKGDIPEGYSVSREKKERFSLILESASTNQTSMYLCASSLILYSNQPQHFGDGTRLSIL.